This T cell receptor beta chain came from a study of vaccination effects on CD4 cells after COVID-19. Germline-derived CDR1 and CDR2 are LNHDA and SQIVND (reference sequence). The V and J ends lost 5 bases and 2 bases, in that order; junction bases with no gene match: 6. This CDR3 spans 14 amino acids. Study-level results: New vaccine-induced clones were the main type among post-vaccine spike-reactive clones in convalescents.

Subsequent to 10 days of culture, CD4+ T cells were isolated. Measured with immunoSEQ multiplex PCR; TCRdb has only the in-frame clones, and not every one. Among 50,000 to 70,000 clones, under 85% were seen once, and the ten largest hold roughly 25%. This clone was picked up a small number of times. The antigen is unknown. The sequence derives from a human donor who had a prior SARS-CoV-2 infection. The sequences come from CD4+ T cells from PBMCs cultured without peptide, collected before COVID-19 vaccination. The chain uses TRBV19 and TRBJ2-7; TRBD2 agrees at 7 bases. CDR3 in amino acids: CASSFQRGPYEQYF. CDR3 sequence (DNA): TGTGCCAGTAGTTTCCAGCGGGGACCCTACGAGCAGTACTTC.